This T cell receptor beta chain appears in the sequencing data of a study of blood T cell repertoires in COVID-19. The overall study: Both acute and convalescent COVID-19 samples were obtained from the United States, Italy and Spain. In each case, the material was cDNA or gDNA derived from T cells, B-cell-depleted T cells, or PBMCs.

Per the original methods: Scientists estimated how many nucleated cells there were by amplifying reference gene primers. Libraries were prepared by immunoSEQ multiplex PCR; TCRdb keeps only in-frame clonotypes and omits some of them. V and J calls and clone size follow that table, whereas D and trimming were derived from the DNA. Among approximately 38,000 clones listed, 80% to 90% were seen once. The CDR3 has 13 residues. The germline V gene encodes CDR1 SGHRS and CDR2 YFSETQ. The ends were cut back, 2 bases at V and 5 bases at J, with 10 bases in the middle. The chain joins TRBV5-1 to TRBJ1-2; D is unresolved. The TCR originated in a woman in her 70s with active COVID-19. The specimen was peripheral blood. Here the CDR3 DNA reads TGCGCCAGCAGCTTCGAGGGAGGGTATGGCTACACCTTC. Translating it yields CASSFEGGYGYTF.